Listed below are T cell receptor beta chains from one sample, sequenced in a study of blood T cell repertoires in COVID-19. Measured with immunoSEQ multiplex PCR; TCRdb has only the in-frame clones, and not every one. This table has about 180,000 clones, roughly 84% appearing once. The specimen was peripheral blood. All receptors come from a woman aged 40 to 50 with COVID-19, enrolled during active disease. The CDR3 runs from the conserved cysteine through the conserved F or W. Each record gives: D gene, V gene, clone size, J gene, CDR3 protein, CDR3 DNA. A D gene is named only where the DNA matches it firmly. The listing skips clone size in some rows; elsewhere it reads once, few, many or a size class.

d_call: .; v_call: TRBV9; clone_size: once; j_call: TRBJ2-6; cdr3_aa: CASSPTVPGANVLTF; cdr3_nt: TGTGCCAGCAGCCCCACGGTCCCTGGGGCCAACGTCCTGACTTTC
d_call: TRBD2; v_call: TRBV6-5; clone_size: .; j_call: TRBJ2-1; cdr3_aa: CASWPFFGTRNEQFF; cdr3_nt: TGTGCCAGCTGGCCTTTTTTCGGGACTAGAAACGAGCAGTTCTTC
d_call: .; v_call: TRBV19; clone_size: .; j_call: TRBJ1-5; cdr3_aa: CASNYRGSSNQPQHF; cdr3_nt: TGTGCCAGTAACTATAGGGGGTCTAGCAATCAGCCCCAGCATTTT
d_call: .; v_call: TRBV6-5; clone_size: .; j_call: TRBJ2-1; cdr3_aa: CASRPAGGRDNEQFF; cdr3_nt: TGTGCCAGCAGACCAGCGGGCGGTAGGGACAATGAGCAGTTCTTC
d_call: TRBD1; v_call: TRBV10-3; clone_size: .; j_call: TRBJ1-5; cdr3_aa: CAISGGQNSNQPQHF; cdr3_nt: TGTGCCATCAGCGGGGGACAGAATAGCAATCAGCCCCAGCATTTT
d_call: TRBD2; v_call: TRBV6-5; clone_size: .; j_call: TRBJ2-7; cdr3_aa: CAIISGRAHEQYF; cdr3_nt: TGTGCCATCATTAGCGGGAGGGCCCACGAGCAGTACTTC
d_call: TRBD1; v_call: TRBV7-2; clone_size: .; j_call: TRBJ1-6; cdr3_aa: CASSDRGLSPLHF; cdr3_nt: TGTGCCAGCAGTGACAGGGGGCTTTCACCCCTCCACTTT
d_call: TRBD1; v_call: TRBV5-1; clone_size: once; j_call: TRBJ2-5; cdr3_aa: CASSLSGQGRETQYF; cdr3_nt: TGCGCCAGCAGCTTGTCTGGACAGGGTCGCGAGACCCAGTACTTC
d_call: TRBD2; v_call: TRBV4-1; clone_size: .; j_call: TRBJ2-7; cdr3_aa: CASSQDKGTSGAFYEQYF; cdr3_nt: TGCGCCAGCAGCCAAGATAAAGGGACTAGCGGGGCTTTCTACGAGCAGTACTTC
d_call: TRBD2; v_call: TRBV3-1/TRBV3-2; clone_size: .; j_call: TRBJ2-1; cdr3_aa: CASSQGPTSGITPEQFF; cdr3_nt: TGTGCCAGCAGCCAAGGCCCGACTAGCGGGATTACCCCCGAGCAGTTCTTC
d_call: .; v_call: TRBV15; clone_size: .; j_call: TRBJ1-5; cdr3_aa: CATSRAPSGNQPQHF; cdr3_nt: TGTGCCACCAGCAGAGCCCCCTCGGGCAATCAGCCCCAGCATTTT
d_call: .; v_call: TRBV23-1; clone_size: .; j_call: TRBJ1-1; cdr3_aa: CASSQNGQQGRTEAFF; cdr3_nt: TGCGCCAGCAGTCAAAATGGGCAACAGGGTCGCACTGAAGCTTTCTTT
d_call: TRBD1; v_call: TRBV29-1; clone_size: .; j_call: TRBJ1-2; cdr3_aa: CSVHSGTGSYGYTF; cdr3_nt: TGCAGCGTTCATAGCGGGACAGGGAGCTATGGCTACACCTTC
d_call: TRBD1; v_call: TRBV10-3; clone_size: .; j_call: TRBJ1-1; cdr3_aa: CAISGAGGNTEAFF; cdr3_nt: TGTGCCATCAGTGGGGCAGGGGGGAACACTGAAGCTTTCTTT
d_call: .; v_call: TRBV7-3; clone_size: .; j_call: TRBJ2-7; cdr3_aa: CASSLNGGNTYEQYF; cdr3_nt: TGTGCCAGCAGCTTAAATGGCGGGAACACCTACGAGCAGTACTTC
d_call: TRBD2; v_call: TRBV29-1; clone_size: .; j_call: TRBJ2-1; cdr3_aa: CSVCGDYPLTHEQFF; cdr3_nt: TGCAGCGTCTGCGGGGACTACCCCCTGACCCATGAGCAGTTCTTC
d_call: .; v_call: TRBV5-1; clone_size: .; j_call: TRBJ1-5; cdr3_aa: CASSLQGYSNQPQHF; cdr3_nt: TGCGCCAGCAGCTTGCAGGGATATAGCAATCAGCCCCAGCATTTT
d_call: TRBD1; v_call: TRBV19; clone_size: .; j_call: TRBJ1-1; cdr3_aa: CASSMLSTGTGMNTEAFF; cdr3_nt: TGTGCCAGTAGTATGCTCTCGACCGGGACAGGGATGAACACTGAAGCTTTCTTT
d_call: .; v_call: TRBV27; clone_size: .; j_call: TRBJ2-7; cdr3_aa: CASSFRSRIGGGGIYEQYF; cdr3_nt: TGTGCCAGCAGTTTTAGGTCGAGAATTGGAGGGGGCGGGATATACGAGCAGTACTTC
d_call: .; v_call: TRBV2; clone_size: once; j_call: TRBJ1-2; cdr3_aa: CASSEALGGRYGYTF; cdr3_nt: TGTGCCAGCAGTGAAGCGCTTGGGGGCAGGTATGGCTACACCTTC
d_call: TRBD2; v_call: TRBV29-1; clone_size: .; j_call: TRBJ2-3; cdr3_aa: CSVEDEGLSGLAGDTQYF; cdr3_nt: TGCAGCGTTGAAGATGAGGGCCTATCGGGACTAGCGGGGGATACGCAGTATTTT
d_call: .; v_call: TRBV5-6; clone_size: .; j_call: TRBJ1-3; cdr3_aa: CASSLVRDNSGNTIYF; cdr3_nt: TGTGCCAGCAGCTTAGTCCGGGACAACTCTGGAAACACCATATATTTT
d_call: .; v_call: TRBV7-9; clone_size: .; j_call: TRBJ2-4; cdr3_aa: CASLDYYNIQYF; cdr3_nt: TGTGCCAGCTTAGATTATTATAACATTCAGTACTTC
d_call: .; v_call: TRBV5-6; clone_size: .; j_call: TRBJ1-2; cdr3_aa: CASSPVGSNYGYTF; cdr3_nt: TGTGCCAGCAGCCCGGTTGGTTCTAACTATGGCTACACCTTC
d_call: .; v_call: TRBV4-1; clone_size: .; j_call: TRBJ2-7; cdr3_aa: CASSPNSYEQYF; cdr3_nt: TGCGCCAGCAGCCCCAACTCCTACGAGCAGTACTTC
d_call: TRBD2; v_call: TRBV11-2; clone_size: .; j_call: TRBJ2-1; cdr3_aa: CASSLGLAGGNEQFF; cdr3_nt: TGTGCCAGCAGCTTAGGACTAGCGGGAGGCAATGAGCAGTTCTTC
d_call: .; v_call: TRBV27; clone_size: .; j_call: TRBJ2-5; cdr3_aa: CASSVRFRETQYF; cdr3_nt: TGTGCCAGCAGTGTCAGGTTTAGGGAGACCCAGTACTTC
d_call: TRBD1; v_call: TRBV7-9; clone_size: .; j_call: TRBJ2-4; cdr3_aa: CASSPQPGQGIQYF; cdr3_nt: TGTGCCAGCAGCCCCCAGCCTGGACAGGGCATTCAGTACTTC
d_call: .; v_call: TRBV19; clone_size: .; j_call: TRBJ1-5; cdr3_aa: CASSPVVSAGQPQHF; cdr3_nt: TGTGCCAGTAGCCCAGTCGTGTCGGCGGGGCAGCCCCAGCATTTT
d_call: .; v_call: TRBV27; clone_size: .; j_call: TRBJ1-2; cdr3_aa: CASSSQPRGYGYTF; cdr3_nt: TGTGCCAGCAGTTCCCAGCCCAGGGGTTATGGCTACACCTTC
d_call: .; v_call: TRBV6-1; clone_size: .; j_call: TRBJ2-7; cdr3_aa: CASSDRPSGKIEQYF; cdr3_nt: TGTGCCAGCAGTGATCGGCCTTCCGGGAAGATCGAGCAGTACTTC
d_call: .; v_call: TRBV5-1; clone_size: .; j_call: TRBJ1-4; cdr3_aa: CASSPVTNEKLFF; cdr3_nt: TGCGCCAGCTCTCCAGTCACTAATGAAAAACTGTTTTTT
d_call: TRBD2; v_call: TRBV19; clone_size: .; j_call: TRBJ2-5; cdr3_aa: CASSITGGPQETQYF; cdr3_nt: TGTGCCAGTAGTATAACGGGGGGTCCTCAAGAGACCCAGTACTTC
d_call: .; v_call: TRBV7-9; clone_size: .; j_call: TRBJ1-6; cdr3_aa: CASTASESSYNSPLHF; cdr3_nt: TGTGCCAGCACCGCTTCGGAGAGCTCCTATAATTCACCCCTCCACTTT
d_call: TRBD1; v_call: TRBV6-5; clone_size: .; j_call: TRBJ1-1; cdr3_aa: CASSYGQGRWTEAFF; cdr3_nt: TGTGCCAGCAGTTACGGACAGGGGCGATGGACTGAAGCTTTCTTT
d_call: .; v_call: TRBV6-1; clone_size: .; j_call: TRBJ1-2; cdr3_aa: CASSESGVRGYTF; cdr3_nt: TGTGCCAGCAGTGAATCAGGGGTGCGTGGCTACACCTTC
d_call: .; v_call: TRBV9; clone_size: .; j_call: TRBJ2-7; cdr3_aa: CASSALGDTSYEQYF; cdr3_nt: TGTGCCAGCAGCGCGTTGGGGGACACCTCCTACGAGCAGTACTTC
d_call: .; v_call: TRBV19; clone_size: few; j_call: TRBJ1-1; cdr3_aa: CASNLRVNTEAFF; cdr3_nt: TGTGCCAGTAACCTCCGCGTGAACACTGAAGCTTTCTTT
d_call: TRBD1; v_call: TRBV7-6; clone_size: .; j_call: TRBJ1-3; cdr3_aa: CASSLGSTGTAGNTIYF; cdr3_nt: TGTGCCAGCAGCTTAGGATCGACAGGGACGGCTGGAAACACCATATATTTT
d_call: TRBD2; v_call: TRBV7-3; clone_size: .; j_call: TRBJ2-3; cdr3_aa: CASSLNGGREDTQYF; cdr3_nt: TGTGCCAGCAGCTTAAATGGCGGGAGAGAAGATACGCAGTATTTT
d_call: .; v_call: TRBV25-1; clone_size: few; j_call: TRBJ1-1; cdr3_aa: CASSSRSQRNTEAFF; cdr3_nt: TGTGCCAGCAGTAGCCGGAGCCAGCGGAACACTGAAGCTTTCTTT
d_call: TRBD2; v_call: TRBV7-8; clone_size: .; j_call: TRBJ2-7; cdr3_aa: CASSLGLAGYEQYF; cdr3_nt: TGTGCCAGCAGCCTCGGACTAGCGGGATATGAGCAGTACTTC
d_call: TRBD1; v_call: TRBV5-1; clone_size: once; j_call: TRBJ1-2; cdr3_aa: CASSLGGQGVAGGYTF; cdr3_nt: TGCGCCAGCAGCTTGGGCGGACAGGGGGTCGCGGGTGGCTACACCTTC
d_call: .; v_call: TRBV5-1; clone_size: .; j_call: TRBJ1-1; cdr3_aa: CASSKSAEAFF; cdr3_nt: TGCGCCAGCAGCAAATCGGCTGAAGCTTTCTTT
d_call: TRBD1; v_call: TRBV5-1; clone_size: few; j_call: TRBJ1-2; cdr3_aa: CASSLGTGMVDGYTF; cdr3_nt: TGCGCCAGCAGCTTGGGGACAGGCATGGTGGATGGCTACACCTTC
d_call: .; v_call: TRBV12-3/TRBV12-4; clone_size: .; j_call: TRBJ1-2; cdr3_aa: CASSSGWYGYTF; cdr3_nt: TGTGCCAGCAGTTCAGGGTGGTATGGCTACACCTTC
d_call: .; v_call: TRBV5-1; clone_size: once; j_call: TRBJ2-1; cdr3_aa: CASSQESGHEQFF; cdr3_nt: TGCGCCAGCAGCCAAGAGTCCGGTCATGAGCAGTTCTTC
d_call: TRBD1; v_call: TRBV15; clone_size: .; j_call: TRBJ1-1; cdr3_aa: CATSRDLGTGGAGTEAFF; cdr3_nt: TGTGCCACCAGCAGAGATCTGGGGACAGGGGGCGCGGGCACTGAAGCTTTCTTT
d_call: TRBD2; v_call: TRBV9; clone_size: few; j_call: TRBJ2-5; cdr3_aa: CASSVAGTMKGTQYF; cdr3_nt: TGTGCCAGCAGCGTTGCCGGGACTATGAAGGGGACCCAGTACTTC
d_call: TRBD1; v_call: TRBV11-2; clone_size: .; j_call: TRBJ2-2; cdr3_aa: CASSLDPQGASGELFF; cdr3_nt: TGTGCCAGCAGCTTAGATCCCCAGGGGGCATCCGGGGAGCTGTTTTTT
d_call: .; v_call: TRBV6-4; clone_size: .; j_call: TRBJ1-3; cdr3_aa: CASSATQAAGNTIYF; cdr3_nt: TGTGCCAGCAGTGCAACACAGGCCGCTGGAAACACCATATATTTT
d_call: .; v_call: TRBV12-3/TRBV12-4; clone_size: .; j_call: TRBJ1-2; cdr3_aa: CASSRNFYGYTF; cdr3_nt: TGTGCCAGCAGCCGCAACTTCTATGGCTACACCTTC
d_call: TRBD1; v_call: TRBV6-5; clone_size: .; j_call: TRBJ2-7; cdr3_aa: CASIIGTGAYEQYF; cdr3_nt: TGTGCCAGCATAATCGGGACAGGAGCCTACGAGCAGTACTTC